The 7 T cell receptor beta chains in this list originate from one sample, sequenced in a study of OX40 agonist ivuxolimab in advanced cancers. Profiling relied on immunoSEQ multiplex PCR, and the TCRdb table lists in-frame clones only, not all of them. The data show 25,000 to 35,000 clones, roughly 92% seen once. The material sequenced was CD4+ or CD8+ T cells sorted from blood, taken in a trial of the OX40 agonist ivuxolimab. The receptors come from an adult with an advanced solid tumor such as melanoma, head and neck, liver or kidney cancer.

This clone was detected once. The chain has TRBV5-1 and TRBJ2-2, with 7 bases aligning to TRBD2. Germline assignment: CDR1 SGHRS and CDR2 YFSETQ. CDR3 length: 16 residues. V lost 4 bases to trimming and J lost 0 bases; unmatched junction nucleotides: 6. CDR3 nucleotides: TGCGCCAGCAGCATGGGACTAAGGCCGAACACCGGGGAGCTGTTTTTT. Its protein product is CASSMGLRPNTGELFF.

This chain uses TRBV7-6 with TRBJ2-5; D perhaps matches TRBD1 (6 bases). The germline V and J ends were trimmed by 5 bases and 5 bases, with 21 bases remaining between them. Looked up from germline, CDR1 is SGHVS and CDR2 is FNYEAQ. CDR3 length equals 16 residues. CDR3 DNA sequence: TGTGCCAGCAGCCCGATGGTGGCAGGGGCCCGGGAGACCCAGTACTTC. Its protein is CASSPMVAGARETQYF.

The gene calls are TRBV14 and TRBJ2-3; D unclear. V lost 4 bases and J 3 bases, leaving 5 bases between the germline ends. CDR1 SGHDN and CDR2 FVKESK come from the germline V gene. This CDR3 spans 12 amino acids. The CDR3 DNA reads as TGTGCCAGCAGCCTTTTGACAGATACGCAGTATTTT. Residues: CASSLLTDTQYF.

The CDR3 is CASSFSSGGYNEQFF. The CDR3 DNA follows: TGTGCCAGTTCCTTCTCCTCGGGAGGGTACAATGAGCAGTTCTTC. The rearrangement uses TRBV19 and TRBJ2-1; 8 bases line up with TRBD2. CDR1 is LNHDA and CDR2 is SQIVND in the germline V gene (reference sequence). V was clipped by 8 bases and J by 4 bases; unmatched bases: 10. The CDR3 runs 15 residues.

The rearrangement links TRBV19 to TRBJ2-7, with D maybe TRBD2 (6 bases). Germline CDR1 and CDR2: LNHDA and SQIVND (reference sequence). The CDR3 contains 15 residues. Trimming took 5 bases from V and 2 from J, leaving 16 bases between them. Here the CDR3 reads CASSPKRWGAYEQYF. DNA for the CDR3: TGTGCCAGTAGTCCTAAAAGATGGGGGGCCTACGAGCAGTACTTC. The whole variable domain, remainder taken from reference TRBV19 and TRBJ2-7, is DGGITQSPKYLFRKEGQNVTLSCEQNLNHDAMYWYRQDPGQGLRLIYYSQIVNDFQKGDIAEGYSVSREKKESFPLTVTSAQKNPTAFYLCASSPKRWGAYEQYFGPGTRLTVT.

This clone showed up just once. This chain uses TRBV19 with TRBJ1-4; D perhaps matches TRBD1 (6 bases). The CDR3 has 16 amino acids. The germline gives CDR1 LNHDA, CDR2 SQIVND (reference sequence). V shed 5 bases and J shed 3 bases, with 16 bases lying between them. The CDR3 region has the DNA TGTGCCAGTAGTTTGGGCCACAGGGCGGCTAATGAAAAACTGTTTTTT. This translates into CASSLGHRAANEKLFF.

V usage is TRBV9 and J usage is TRBJ2-7; D ambiguous. The CDR3 has 13 residues. Between the trimmed V and J ends, which lost 0 bases and 4 bases, there was a span of 8 bases. Germline assignment: CDR1 SGDLS and CDR2 YYNGEE. CDR3 bases: TGTGCCAGCAGCGTAGGGGTGGGGTACGAGCAGTACTTC. Translating it yields CASSVGVGYEQYF.